Following are 22 T cell receptor beta chains from one sample sequenced in a study of T cell changes during pregnancy in multiple sclerosis. Measured with immunoSEQ multiplex PCR; TCRdb has only the in-frame clones, and not every one. The repertoire holds under 70,000 clones, with about 90% as singletons. The sample in question was CD4+ T cells from peripheral blood mononuclear cells, obtained after pregnancy. The receptor source for this set is a female donor in good health, enrolled as a control in a pregnancy study.

The rearrangement links TRBV7-2 to TRBJ2-4; maybe TRBD1 (6 bases). The V gene lost 1 base and the J gene lost 5 bases, with 15 bases spanning the gap. CDR3 length: 16 residues. Germline assignment: CDR1 SGHTA and CDR2 FQGNSA. CDR3 sequence reads: CASSLEVGAGENIQYF. In DNA, the CDR3 is TGTGCCAGCAGCTTAGAGGTCGGTGCAGGGGAAAACATTCAGTACTTC.

This clone was recorded only once. The chain links TRBV9 to TRBJ2-5, with 7 bases aligning to TRBD2. The junction had 8 bases not matched to a gene; V was cut back by 0 bases and J by 3 bases. The length of the CDR3 is 16 residues. Germline lookup yields CDR1 SGDLS and CDR2 YYNGEE. The CDR3 spells CASSVASGATKETQYF. The DNA of the CDR3 is TGTGCCAGCAGCGTAGCGAGCGGGGCGACCAAAGAGACCCAGTACTTC.

V usage is TRBV9 and J usage is TRBJ1-1; possibly TRBD1 for D (6 bases). CDR1 is SGDLS and CDR2 is YYNGEE in the germline V gene. Trimming pared 4 bases from V and 0 bases from J, leaving 13 bases between. The CDR3 runs 15 residues. CDR3 protein: CASSSRPGVNTEAFF. The CDR3 nucleotides are TGTGCCAGCAGCTCCCGTCCAGGGGTGAACACTGAAGCTTTCTTT.

V usage is TRBV7-3 and J usage is TRBJ1-4; possibly TRBD1 for D (6 bases). The CDR3 runs 15 residues. Per the germline V gene, CDR1 is SGHTA and CDR2 is FQGTGA. The germline V and J ends were trimmed by 3 bases and 3 bases, with 11 bases remaining between them. Here the CDR3 reads CASSFQGLANEKLFF. The CDR3 nucleotides read TGTGCCAGCAGCTTCCAGGGGCTCGCTAATGAAAAACTGTTTTTT.

The V and J genes are TRBV7-6 and TRBJ2-5; 8 bases are a match to TRBD1. Germline V gene lookup returns CDR1 SGHVS and CDR2 FNYEAQ. Trimming at V came to 2 bases and at J to 3 bases, leaving 5 bases not matched to a gene. The CDR3 contains 15 residues. CDR3: CASSLRGQAKETQYF. Here the CDR3 DNA reads TGTGCCAGCAGCTTACGGGGACAGGCCAAAGAGACCCAGTACTTC.

The chain carries TRBV9 and TRBJ2-3; TRBD2 aligns across 9 bases. CDR1 and CDR2 from the germline V gene are SGDLS and YYNGEE. This CDR3 region has 14 residues. With V trimmed by 9 bases and J by 5 bases, 10 bases remained unmatched. Here the CDR3 DNA reads TGTGCCACCGCGAAAGGTAGCGGGGGAGATACGCAGTATTTT. Amino acids: CATAKGSGGDTQYF.

The chain combines TRBV5-1 with TRBJ1-6, with D hard to call. Trimming shortened V by 5 bases and J by 7 bases, and 16 bases separated the two germline ends. CDR3 length: 15 amino acids. Germline CDR1 SGHRS, CDR2 YFSETQ. The CDR3 here is CASSDKTQPNSPLHF. The CDR3 DNA reads TGCGCCAGCAGTGACAAGACCCAACCAAATTCACCCCTCCACTTT.

The chain joins TRBV19 to TRBJ1-1; D might be TRBD1 (5 bases). The CDR3 totals 11 residues. In germline, CDR1 is LNHDA, CDR2 SQIVND (reference sequence). The CDR3, as DNA: TGTGCAGGGGTGTTGAACACTGAAGCTTTCTTT. This gives the protein CAGVLNTEAFF.

The chain recombines TRBV11-3 with TRBJ2-5; no firm D call. V lost 4 bases and J lost 5, with 5 bases in between. The germline gives CDR1 SGHNT, CDR2 YENEEA. The CDR3 has 11 residues. This CDR3 reads CASSSGETQYF. The CDR3 region has the DNA TGTGCCAGCAGCTCCGGGGAGACCCAGTACTTC.

This chain links TRBV6-1 with TRBJ1-5; 7 positions match TRBD1. Trimming at V came to 5 bases and at J to 2 bases, leaving 6 bases not matched to a gene. The CDR3 has 15 residues. Looked up from germline, CDR1 is MNHNS and CDR2 is SASEGT. The DNA of the CDR3 is TGTGCCAGCAGTTCCCGACAGGGCGGCAATCAGCCCCAGCATTTT. The encoded protein is CASSSRQGGNQPQHF.

This chain connects TRBV30 to TRBJ1-5; 10 nucleotides align to TRBD1. The CDR3 totals 15 residues. With 5 bases clipped from V and 4 bases from J, the junction kept 8 bases outside the gene matches. Looked up from germline, CDR1 is GTSNPN and CDR2 is SVGIG (reference sequence). The CDR3 DNA sequence: TGTGCCTGGGCTCCCTCGGGACAGGGGAATCAGCCCCAGCATTTT. Protein: CAWAPSGQGNQPQHF.

This chain links TRBV19 with TRBJ1-1, with D possibly matching TRBD1 (6 bases). The CDR3 consists of 15 residues. V was shortened by 5 bases and J by 2 bases, with 15 bases between the two germline ends. Germline values: CDR1 LNHDA, CDR2 SQIVND (reference sequence). Written as DNA, the CDR3 is TGTGCCAGTAGTGATCCGAGGGGGAGCAACACTGAAGCTTTCTTT. It encodes CASSDPRGSNTEAFF.

The V gene is TRBV5-6, the J gene TRBJ1-3; the D is unclear. Trimming removed 0 bases at V and 4 bases at J, with 8 bases between. Looked up from germline, CDR1 is SGHDT and CDR2 is YYEEEE. This CDR3 is built from 14 residues. CDR3 protein: CASSLGRAGNTIYF. The DNA for the CDR3 is TGTGCCAGCAGCTTGGGGCGGGCCGGAAACACCATATATTTT.

The gene calls are TRBV5-6 and TRBJ2-3; 9 nucleotides match TRBD2. This CDR3 has 15 residues. Germline CDR1 and CDR2: SGHDT and YYEEEE. J was trimmed by 1 base and V by 5 bases; bases with no gene match: 5. The CDR3 here is CASSRGLAGTDTQYF. In nucleotides, the CDR3 is TGTGCCAGCAGTAGGGGACTAGCTGGCACAGATACGCAGTATTTT.

The J gene is TRBJ2-5, the V gene TRBV7-3; D ambiguous. CDR1 and CDR2 (germline): SGHTA, FQGTGA. V was clipped by 1 base and J by 0 bases, with 6 bases between them. The CDR3 is 14 amino acids. This CDR3 reads CASSLMANQETQYF. CDR3 coding DNA: TGTGCCAGCAGCTTAATGGCAAACCAAGAGACCCAGTACTTC.

V and J are TRBV19 and TRBJ1-6; no clear D. The V gene's germline CDR1 is LNHDA and CDR2 SQIVND (reference sequence). The V end lost 0 bases, the J end lost 7 bases, and 16 bases lay between the germline ends. The CDR3 loop spans 17 amino acids. CDR3: CASSIEVIAGGNSPLHF. The CDR3 DNA is TGTGCCAGTAGTATAGAGGTGATCGCAGGAGGAAATTCACCCCTCCACTTT.

This chain uses TRBV19 with TRBJ1-1; no clear D gene. Germline V gives CDR1 LNHDA, CDR2 SQIVND (reference sequence). This CDR3 contains 14 residues. V was cut by 3 bases and J by 7 bases, with 15 bases left in between. The CDR3 loop is CASSIEGRTVEAFF. CDR3 in DNA: TGTGCCAGTAGTATTGAGGGTCGCACAGTTGAAGCTTTCTTT.

V and J are TRBV30 and TRBJ1-1; D remains ambiguous. V was shortened by 2 bases and J by 0 bases, with 13 bases between the two germline ends. The CDR3 runs to 15 residues. The germline gives CDR1 GTSNPN, CDR2 SVGIG (reference sequence). In DNA, the CDR3 is TGTGCCTGGAGTTCCCCGAGAGTCATGAACACTGAAGCTTTCTTT. Translation: CAWSSPRVMNTEAFF.

This clone was seen only once. This rearrangement joins TRBV7-2 to TRBJ2-1; 8 bases match TRBD1. This CDR3 spans 15 amino acids. The germline V gene encodes CDR1 SGHTA and CDR2 FQGNSA. V was pared by 6 bases and J by 7 bases, with 11 bases of the junction left unmatched. In DNA, the CDR3 is TGTGCCAGCAGAGGAGACAGGGGCGCCCGGAATGAGCAGTTCTTC. As protein: CASRGDRGARNEQFF.

The J gene is TRBJ2-3, the V gene TRBV7-8; D ambiguous. Germline V lookup: CDR1 SGHVS, CDR2 FQNEAQ. V was pared by 3 bases and J by 3 bases, with 7 bases between. The CDR3 runs 13 residues. The CDR3 protein is CASSLVTTDTQYF. As DNA, the CDR3 is TGTGCCAGCAGCTTGGTGACAACAGATACGCAGTATTTT. The whole variable domain, remainder taken from reference TRBV7-8 and TRBJ2-3, is GAGVSQSPRYKVAKRGQDVALRCDPISGHVSLFWYQQALGQGPEFLTYFQNEAQLDKSGLPSDRFFAERPEGSVSTLKIQRTQQEDSAVYLCASSLVTTDTQYFGPGTRLTVL.

This clone was recorded only once. The chain is built from TRBV12-5 and TRBJ2-1; D gene ambiguous. Trimming took off 0 bases at V and 0 bases at J, with 9 bases between the two ends. This CDR3 comprises 16 residues. Germline loops: CDR1 LGHNT, CDR2 FRNRAP. For the CDR3, the DNA is TGTGCTAGTGGTTTGGTTTTAACAGCCTCCTACAATGAGCAGTTCTTC. Protein product: CASGLVLTASYNEQFF.

This rearrangement joins TRBV10-3 to TRBJ1-4; D might be TRBD1 (6 bases). Germline V gene data show CDR1 as ENHRY and CDR2 as SYGVKD. CDR3 length: 15 residues. The V gene lost 3 bases and the J gene lost 0 bases, with 8 bases spanning the gap. As DNA, the CDR3 is TGTGCCATCAGTGACAGGACAGCAACTAATGAAAAACTGTTTTTT. It yields the protein CAISDRTATNEKLFF.